Presented here are 20 T cell receptor beta chains from one specimen sequenced in a study. Each CDR3 protein is one row after TCRdb ran MiXCR on the RT-PCR reads. The table lists fewer than 800,000 distinct CDR3 sequences, about 14% of them singletons. The sequencing input was memory CD4+ T cells from blood. Receptors originate from a female donor in good health, serving as a healthy control.

This clonotype was seen more than once but under ten times. This chain connects TRBV20-1 to TRBJ2-7; TRBD1 or TRBD2 may be the D gene (5 bases each). Trimming removed 2 bases at V and 3 bases at J, with 14 bases between. CDR3 length: 14 residues. Germline CDR1 and CDR2: DFQATT and SNEGSKA (reference sequence). CDR3 sequence: CSARPPWGNYEQYF. Here the CDR3 DNA reads TGCAGTGCTAGACCACCGTGGGGGAACTACGAGCAGTACTTC.

This clonotype appeared many times. The CDR3 sequence is CSVETGDRGDEQYF. The DNA for the CDR3 is TGCAGCGTTGAGACCGGGGACAGGGGTGACGAGCAGTACTTC. V usage is TRBV29-1 and J usage is TRBJ2-7; 10 positions match TRBD1. The CDR3 totals 14 residues. After removal of 3 bases from V and 5 bases from J, the junction contained 7 bases not matched to a gene. CDR1 and CDR2 from the germline V gene are SQVTM and ANQGSEA.

This clonotype was detected only a few times. V gene TRBV20-1 combines with J gene TRBJ2-1, with 10 bases aligning to TRBD2. Germline assignment: CDR1 DFQATT and CDR2 SNEGSKA (reference sequence). The CDR3 spans 17 residues. V shed 5 bases and J 4 bases; nucleotides not matched to a gene: 14. The chain's CDR3 is CSALTSGYGGGYNEQFF. The CDR3 DNA follows: TGCAGTGCTCTGACTAGCGGGTATGGGGGTGGGTACAATGAGCAGTTCTTC.

In its sample, this clonotype was seen many times. One end of the junction does not line up with germline, which may come from a read error. This CDR3 reads CASSFGRGRERHF. DNA for the CDR3: TGTGCCAGCAGCTTCGGCAGGGGACGGGAGAGACACTTC. The rearrangement links TRBV7-2 to TRBJ2-7; TRBD1 or TRBD2 may be the D gene (6 bases each). The germline V gene encodes CDR1 SGHTA and CDR2 FQGNSA. CDR3 length equals 13 residues.

This clonotype was counted a few times. The gene calls are TRBV12-3 or TRBV12-4 and TRBJ2-5, with D possibly called TRBD1 or TRBD2 (5 bases each). This CDR3 is built from 15 residues. Trimming removed 2 bases from V and 1 base from J, with 11 bases in between. CDR3 sequence (DNA): TGTGCCAGCAGTTTATTGGGGACGCCCCAAGAGACCCAGTACTTC. Its protein is CASSLLGTPQETQYF.

This clonotype was recorded a few times. The chain couples TRBV27 to TRBJ1-2; D is unclear. Trimming took 10 bases from V and 7 from J, leaving 16 bases between them. This CDR3 is built from 12 residues. Germline V CDR1 and CDR2: MNHEY, SMNVEV (reference sequence). CDR3 in amino acids: CATLSGEGGYTF. CDR3 nucleotides: TGTGCCACCCTAAGCGGGGAGGGTGGCTACACCTTC.

This clonotype was seen only a few times. This rearrangement joins TRBV12-3 or TRBV12-4 to TRBJ1-5; TRBD1 matches at 10 bases. The ends lost 6 bases at V and 8 bases at J; junction bases unmatched: 13. CDR3 length equals 16 residues. CDR3 amino acids: CASSSRQGAPTEPQHF. For the CDR3, the DNA is TGTGCCAGCAGCTCCCGACAGGGGGCGCCTACGGAGCCCCAGCATTTT.

This clonotype was seen a few times. The rearrangement joins TRBV7-3 to TRBJ2-2, with 9 bases aligning to TRBD2. Per germline, CDR1 SGHTA and CDR2 FQGTGA. The CDR3 is 14 residues long. With V trimmed by 6 bases and J by 6 bases, 5 bases remained unmatched. The CDR3 bases are TGTGCCAGCAGATCGGGACTAGCCTCCGGGGAGCTGTTTTTT. This translates into CASRSGLASGELFF.

This clonotype was seen repeatedly, ten times or more. V is TRBV12-3 or TRBV12-4 and J is TRBJ1-2; 9 nucleotides align to TRBD1. V trimming: 5 bases; J trimming: 9 bases; junction bases outside the gene matches: 10. CDR3 length equals 14 residues. The CDR3 reads CASSAGTGSSRYTF. Written as DNA, the CDR3 is TGTGCCAGCAGTGCGGGGACAGGGTCCTCCCGCTACACCTTC.

This clonotype was seen only a few times. A much more abundant neighbour one base away suggests this may be a read error. This chain uses TRBV5-6 with TRBJ1-2; TRBD1 matches at 10 bases. Unmatched junction bases numbered 2, after V lost 5 bases and J lost 4 bases. This CDR3 has 13 amino acids. Per germline, CDR1 SGHDT and CDR2 YYEEEE. The DNA for the CDR3 is TGTGCCAGCAGGCGGGACAGGGGCTATGGCTACACCTTC. Its protein product is CASRRDRGYGYTF.

This clonotype was seen a handful of times. This chain joins TRBV12-5 and TRBJ2-3, with D perhaps matching TRBD2 (5 bases). CDR3 length: 17 residues. The V gene lost 0 bases and the J gene lost 3 bases, with 16 bases spanning the gap. CDR1 LGHNT and CDR2 FRNRAP come from the germline V gene. In DNA, the CDR3 is TGTGCTAGTGGTTTGGTACGGAATAGCGCTAGTACAGATACGCAGTATTTT. Its protein is CASGLVRNSASTDTQYF.

This clonotype was seen more than once but under ten times. The J gene is TRBJ2-5, the V gene TRBV10-3; TRBD2 matches at 15 bases. The CDR3 is 18 amino acids. V trimming: 8 bases; J trimming: 4 bases; junction bases outside the gene matches: 14. Germline loops: CDR1 ENHRY, CDR2 SYGVKD. CDR3 amino acids: CAIQQGPGLAGGRETQYF. CDR3 DNA sequence: TGTGCCATCCAACAGGGGCCGGGACTAGCGGGAGGTAGAGAGACCCAGTACTTC.

This clonotype was observed at least ten times. The chain joins TRBV10-3 to TRBJ2-5, with 7 bases that match TRBD2. The CDR3 totals 14 residues. J lost 5 bases, V lost 4 bases, and 7 bases had no gene match. CDR1 ENHRY and CDR2 SYGVKD come from the germline V gene. CDR3 region: CAISANLGGETQYF. The CDR3 region has the DNA TGTGCCATCAGTGCCAACTTGGGAGGGGAGACCCAGTACTTC.

This clonotype has a handful of counts. This sequence joins TRBV11-2 and TRBJ2-7, with 7 bases aligning to TRBD1. V was clipped by 1 base and J by 3 bases; unmatched bases: 9. CDR1 is SGHAT and CDR2 is FQNNGV in the germline V gene. The CDR3 runs 16 residues. The CDR3 here is CASSLAGTATFYEQYF. The CDR3 DNA reads as TGTGCCAGCAGCTTAGCCGGGACAGCTACATTCTACGAGCAGTACTTC.

The rearrangement links TRBV20-1 to TRBJ2-5; 8 bases fit TRBD2. CDR3 length: 15 amino acids. V gave up 0 bases and J gave up 1 base; unmatched junction bases: 4. Germline values: CDR1 DFQATT, CDR2 SNEGSKA (reference sequence). In DNA form, the CDR3 reads TGCAGTGCTAGAGAGTTAGCGGGGTCCCAAGAGACCCAGTACTTC. It translates to CSARELAGSQETQYF.

In this sample, this clonotype turned up many times. V and J are TRBV7-2 and TRBJ1-2; possible D gene TRBD1, 5 bases. The CDR3 is made up of 12 amino acids. Between the trimmed V and J ends, which lost 4 bases and 6 bases, there was a span of 9 bases. CDR1 is SGHTA, CDR2 FQGNSA, per germline. The CDR3, as DNA: TGTGCCAGCAGCTCCCAGGGTCATGGCTACACCTTC. Its translation is CASSSQGHGYTF.

The chain has TRBV7-8 and TRBJ2-3, with 12 bases lining up with TRBD2. This CDR3 has 16 residues. The germline CDR1 and CDR2 sequences are SGHVS and FQNEAQ. With 3 bases clipped from V and 5 bases from J, the junction kept 6 bases outside the gene matches. The CDR3: CASSFPASGRGDTQYF. The CDR3 DNA reads as TGTGCCAGCAGCTTTCCGGCTAGCGGGAGGGGAGATACGCAGTATTTT.

There are many counts of this clonotype. The chain couples TRBV7-9 to TRBJ2-1; 9 bases line up with TRBD2. Germline V gene sequence: CDR1 SEHNR, CDR2 FQNEAQ (reference sequence). V shed 5 bases, J shed 6 bases, and the junction held 11 bases outside the gene matches. This CDR3 spans 16 amino acids. CDR3 DNA: TGTGCCAGCAGCGTGATTAGCGGGAGTGCCTCCAATGAGCAGTTCTTC. It yields the protein CASSVISGSASNEQFF.

The chain recombines TRBV6-2 or TRBV6-3 with TRBJ2-7, with 10 bases that match TRBD1. The germline CDR1 and CDR2 sequences are MNHEY and SVGEGT. This CDR3 is 14 amino acids long. V was pared by 5 bases and J by 7 bases, with 8 bases of the junction left unmatched. The CDR3 loop is CASSRTGGSREQYF. CDR3 sequence (DNA): TGTGCCAGCAGTCGGACAGGGGGATCGAGAGAGCAGTACTTC.

This clonotype was seen only a few times. The chain carries TRBV7-2 and TRBJ1-3, with D maybe TRBD1 (5 bases). V lost 5 bases and J 7 bases, leaving 21 bases between the germline ends. Germline CDR1 and CDR2: SGHTA and FQGNSA. The CDR3 runs to 16 residues. The CDR3 is CASSQDRGLVRNTIYF. The CDR3 region has the DNA TGTGCCAGCAGCCAGGACCGGGGACTCGTAAGGAACACCATATATTTT.